The 9 T cell receptor beta chains below come from one sample, sequenced in a study of cytomegalovirus exposure and HLA in healthy donors. Clones were sequenced by immunoSEQ multiplex PCR, and TCRdb holds only the in-frame ones, with some missing. This table holds just under 75,000 clones, 94% found once. Specimen: PBMCs. The receptors here all came from a woman between 18 and 29 years old in good health and CMV-seropositive.

This sequence joins TRBV28 and TRBJ1-3; D may be TRBD1 (6 bases). Germline loops: CDR1 MDHEN, CDR2 SYDVKM. The V and J ends lost 4 bases and 0 bases respectively, with 13 bases between them. The CDR3 is 16 amino acids. CDR3 nucleotides: TGTGCCAGCAGTTCTGGGGGCTCTAACTCTGGAAACACCATATATTTT. This translates into CASSSGGSNSGNTIYF.

The chain carries TRBV25-1 and TRBJ1-6; D might be TRBD1 (6 bases). Trimming stripped 5 bases from V and 7 bases from J, with 12 bases between. Germline V gene lookup returns CDR1 MGHDK and CDR2 SYGVNS. This CDR3 spans 14 amino acids. Here the CDR3 DNA reads TGTGCCAGCAGTCCCCGACAGGCCAATTCACCCCTCCACTTT. It yields the protein CASSPRQANSPLHF.

This chain joins TRBV5-1 and TRBJ2-7; 8 nucleotides agree with TRBD2. Germline assignment: CDR1 SGHRS and CDR2 YFSETQ. V lost 1 base, J lost 6 bases, and 6 bases stayed unmatched. The CDR3 contains 14 residues. CDR3 nucleotides: TGCGCCAGCAGCTTGAAGCGGGAGATTTTCGAGCAGTACTTC. Its translation: CASSLKREIFEQYF.

This clone was detected a few times. The rearrangement links TRBV21-1 to TRBJ2-4; no check of the table's D call, TRBD2, against the DNA was made. TRBV21-1 corresponds to a pseudogene. The CDR3 runs 16 residues. The CDR3 here is CASRDWTSGRGLFQYF. The CDR3 bases are TGTGCCAGCAGGGACTGGACTAGCGGGAGGGGGCTCTTTCAGTACTTC.

The CDR3, as DNA: TGTGCCAGCAGTCCAGGGGGTCGGAATTCACCCCTCCACTTT. This translates into CASSPGGRNSPLHF. The gene calls are TRBV11-3 and TRBJ1-6; 7 bases fit TRBD1. This CDR3 comprises 14 residues. Looked up from germline, CDR1 is SGHNT and CDR2 is YENEEA. V dropped 6 bases and J dropped 7; count of bases not matched to a gene: 6.

The chain combines TRBV27 with TRBJ2-5, with a weak D call TRBD1 (6 bases). Germline loops: CDR1 MNHEY, CDR2 SMNVEV (reference sequence). The CDR3 sequence is 13 residues long. The V end was cut by 0 bases, the J end by 8 bases, with 10 bases between. The CDR3 DNA reads TGTGCCAGCAGTTTATCTAGGGGGATAACCCAGTACTTC. Translated: CASSLSRGITQYF.

This clone was counted once. The chain links TRBV7-8 to TRBJ2-1, with 14 positions matching TRBD2. Trimming took 4 bases from V and 5 from J; bases not matched to a gene: 7. Germline V CDR1 and CDR2: SGHVS, FQNEAQ. The CDR3 consists of 17 residues. The CDR3 DNA reads as TGTGCCAGCAGCTCCGGGACTAGCGGGAGTTACCACAATGAGCAGTTCTTC. As protein: CASSSGTSGSYHNEQFF.

By share, this clone counts as medium-sized. The chain employs TRBV11-2 and TRBJ2-7; 8 bases align to TRBD1. Germline V gene data show CDR1 as SGHAT and CDR2 as FQNNGV. Germline trimming cut 6 bases from V and 6 bases from J; bases unmatched to any gene: 10. This CDR3 comprises 14 residues. The CDR3 DNA reads as TGTGCCAGCAGGACCGGGACAGGCGACCGCGAGCAGTACTTC. This codes for CASRTGTGDREQYF.

This clone was recorded once. J is TRBJ1-2 and V is TRBV6-1; 7 nucleotides align to TRBD1. The J segment lost 6 bases and the V segment lost 6 bases, leaving 7 bases of the junction unmatched. Germline V gene sequence: CDR1 MNHNS, CDR2 SASEGT. This CDR3 comprises 13 residues. The DNA of the CDR3 is TGTGCCAGCAGCCGGGACAGACGAAATGGCTACACCTTC. This codes for CASSRDRRNGYTF.